This record concerns one T cell receptor beta chain sequence. This specimen belongs to a study of shared T cell receptors in the human thymus. The V and J ends lost 6 bases and 3 bases respectively, with 15 bases between them. The CDR3 totals 15 residues. Germline V CDR1 and CDR2: MNHNS, SASEGT. Profiling relied on immunoSEQ multiplex PCR, and the TCRdb table lists in-frame clones only, not all of them. The repertoire holds roughly 550,000 clones, with around 78% as singletons. These same data were also listed under a study on human thymus T cells.

This clonotype was sampled from a boy in the first two years of life with a congenital heart defect. The J gene is TRBJ2-1, the V gene TRBV6-1; weak D call: TRBD2 (5 bases). Source material: thymocytes. The CDR3 protein is CASSIRTRNYNEQFF. The CDR3 region has the DNA TGTGCCAGCAGCATCCGTACTAGAAACTACAATGAGCAGTTCTTC.